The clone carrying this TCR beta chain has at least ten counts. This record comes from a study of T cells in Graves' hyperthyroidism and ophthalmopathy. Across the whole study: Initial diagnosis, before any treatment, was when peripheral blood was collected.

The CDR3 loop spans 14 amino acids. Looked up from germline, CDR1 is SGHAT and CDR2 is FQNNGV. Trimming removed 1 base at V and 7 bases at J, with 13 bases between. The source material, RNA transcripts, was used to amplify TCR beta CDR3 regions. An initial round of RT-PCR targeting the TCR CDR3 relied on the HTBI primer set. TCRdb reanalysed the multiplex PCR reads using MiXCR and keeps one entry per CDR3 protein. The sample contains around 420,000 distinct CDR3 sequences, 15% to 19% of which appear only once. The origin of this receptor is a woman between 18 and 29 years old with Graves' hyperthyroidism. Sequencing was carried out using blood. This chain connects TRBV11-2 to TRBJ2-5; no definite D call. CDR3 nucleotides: TGTGCCAGCAGCTTAGCCAGTGGAGATCGGACCCAGTACTTC. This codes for CASSLASGDRTQYF.